The 32 T cell receptor beta chains below were found in one sample sequenced in a study of T-cell memory formation after mild COVID-19. TCRdb independently ran MiXCR on the 5' RACE reads; one entry per CDR3 protein. Here the sample spans more than 250,000 distinct CDR3 sequences, 16% being singletons. Material for sequencing was PBMCs or a T cell subset sorted from them (not recorded which). The receptors shown here come from a man between 18 and 35 years old who had mild COVID-19 (a few samples of this study predate the infection). Cell type and time point are not known.

As regards this clonotype: A much larger clone lies one base from this, so it may be a read error. The rearrangement links TRBV3-1 to TRBJ2-3, with D perhaps TRBD1 (5 bases). The CDR3 spans 14 residues. Germline V gene data show CDR1 as LGHDT and CDR2 as YNNKEL (reference sequence). The CDR3 region is CASIQEGGTDTQYF. The CDR3 DNA sequence: TGTGCCAGCATCCAAGAAGGGGGCACAGATACGCAGTATTTT.

This clonotype has only a few counts. This chain uses TRBV4-2 with TRBJ2-7; 9 bases line up with TRBD1. V trimming: 0 bases; J trimming: 3 bases; junction bases outside the gene matches: 9. The CDR3 is made up of 17 amino acids. From germline, CDR1 is LGHNA and CDR2 YNFKEQ. For the CDR3, the DNA is TGTGCCAGCAGCCAAGAAAACAGGGGGCAGAGGAACTACGAGCAGTACTTC. It codes for CASSQENRGQRNYEQYF.

In its sample, this clonotype was seen many times. This chain uses TRBV7-9 with TRBJ2-2, with D tentatively TRBD2 (5 bases). This CDR3 has 15 residues. Trimming cost V 4 bases and J 2 bases, with 11 bases left between them. CDR1 is SEHNR, CDR2 FQNEAQ, per germline (reference sequence). The CDR3 loop reads CASSSGITNTGELFF. CDR3 nucleotides: TGTGCCAGCAGCTCCGGGATCACTAACACCGGGGAGCTGTTTTTT.

Only a few counts were recorded for this clonotype. The chain uses TRBV7-9 and TRBJ1-2; tentatively, D is TRBD1 (5 bases). CDR1 SEHNR and CDR2 FQNEAQ come from the germline V gene (reference sequence). Trimming left V 0 bases short and J 6 bases short, with 11 bases between. The CDR3 covers 14 residues. CDR3 sequence (DNA): TGTGCCAGCAGCTTAGCGACAGTCGCCCATGGCTACACCTTC. This translates into CASSLATVAHGYTF.

The chain employs TRBV7-2 and TRBJ1-5; TRBD1 might be the D (5 bases). Germline-derived CDR1 and CDR2 are SGHTA and FQGNSA. The CDR3 is 14 amino acids. Trimming removed 4 bases from V and 4 bases from J, with 11 bases in between. The CDR3 is CASSSHGANQPQHF. The CDR3 DNA follows: TGTGCCAGCAGCTCCCACGGGGCGAATCAGCCCCAGCATTTT.

This clonotype has just a few counts. This rearrangement joins TRBV12-3 or TRBV12-4 to TRBJ2-7, with 10 bases fitting TRBD1. The CDR3 spans 16 residues. The V segment lost 6 bases and the J segment 1 base; nucleotides outside the gene matches: 9. Here the CDR3 DNA reads TGTGCCAGCAGCGCCGGGACAGGGGCACTTTCCTACGAGCAGTACTTC. This sequence encodes CASSAGTGALSYEQYF.

This chain joins TRBV24-1 and TRBJ1-5; D is uncertain. CDR1 and CDR2 (germline): KGHDR, SFDVKD. The V end was cut by 2 bases, the J end by 2 bases, with 15 bases between. There are 17 residues in the CDR3. CDR3 amino acids: CATSDSNEYIGNQPQHF. As DNA, the CDR3 is TGTGCCACCAGTGATTCGAACGAATATATAGGCAATCAGCCCCAGCATTTT.

The chain couples TRBV20-1 to TRBJ1-6, with D unclear. Germline V lookup: CDR1 DFQATT, CDR2 SNEGSKA (reference sequence). Trimming pared 3 bases from V and 1 base from J, leaving 7 bases between. The CDR3 runs to 14 residues. Here the CDR3 DNA reads TGCAGTGCTAGCAAGGGTTCCTATAATTCACCCCTCCACTTT. As protein: CSASKGSYNSPLHF.

Many counts were recorded for this clonotype. The chain joins TRBV10-3 to TRBJ2-5, with 9 bases fitting TRBD2. Germline V gives CDR1 ENHRY, CDR2 SYGVKD. Losses at the gene ends were 3 bases for V and 5 bases for J; bases not matched to a gene: 7. This CDR3 spans 15 amino acids. CDR3 nucleotide sequence: TGTGCCATCAGTGAAGGCGGGGGGGCCCGTGAGACCCAGTACTTC. Translating it yields CAISEGGGARETQYF.

At least ten counts were recorded for this clonotype. This chain joins TRBV12-3 or TRBV12-4 and TRBJ1-1; the D gene is possibly TRBD1 (6 bases). V lost 6 bases and J lost 11, with 16 bases in between. The CDR3 covers 12 residues. In DNA form, the CDR3 reads TGTGCCAGCAGGAGGGACATCGGATCGGCTTTCTTT. As protein: CASRRDIGSAFF.

The chain combines TRBV28 with TRBJ2-7, with a possible D match to TRBD1 (6 bases). V lost 5 bases and J lost 3, with 14 bases in between. Germline loops: CDR1 MDHEN, CDR2 SYDVKM. The CDR3 has 14 amino acids. This chain's CDR3 is CASSPRTDRYEQYV. The CDR3 DNA sequence: TGTGCCAGCAGTCCTCGGACAGACCGCTACGAGCAGTACGTC.

J is TRBJ1-5 and V is TRBV2, with 7 bases lining up with TRBD1. Germline V CDR1 and CDR2: SNHLY, FYNNEI. CDR3 size: 15 residues. Unmatched junction bases numbered 5, after V lost 6 bases and J lost 0 bases. The CDR3 region has the DNA TGTGCCAGCAGCGGGACAGCTAATAGCAATCAGCCCCAGCATTTT. Translated: CASSGTANSNQPQHF.

The chain has TRBV7-3 and TRBJ2-5; 8 nucleotides line up with TRBD2. V gave up 5 bases and J gave up 1 base; unmatched junction bases: 3. Germline V gives CDR1 SGHTA, CDR2 FQGTGA. The CDR3 runs to 14 residues. CDR3 protein: CASSPREGQETQYF. The DNA of the CDR3 is TGTGCCAGCAGCCCTCGGGAGGGCCAAGAGACCCAGTACTTC.

This clonotype was counted a few times. The chain combines TRBV29-1 with TRBJ1-2; 9 positions match TRBD1. Germline V CDR1 and CDR2: SQVTM, ANQGSEA. There are 12 residues in the CDR3. V shed 2 bases, J shed 8 bases, and the junction held 3 bases outside the gene matches. This CDR3 reads CSVESTGGGYTF. In DNA, the CDR3 is TGCAGCGTTGAATCGACAGGGGGAGGCTACACCTTC. The entire variable domain, with the rest obtained from reference TRBV29-1 and TRBJ1-2, is as follows: SAVISQKPSRDICQRGTSLTIQCQVDSQVTMMFWYRQQPGQSLTLIATANQGSEATYESGFVIDKFPISRPNLTFSTLTVSNMSPEDSSIYLCSVESTGGGYTFGSGTRLTVV.

The chain is built from TRBV5-1 and TRBJ2-1; TRBD2 matches 7 bases. The germline gives CDR1 SGHRS, CDR2 YFSETQ. V lost 5 bases, J lost 8 bases, and 19 bases stayed unmatched. This CDR3 is 17 amino acids long. The DNA of the CDR3 is TGCGCCAGCAGGACTGGAGGCGCTCCGGGGGGAATCGATGAGCAGTTCTTC. Its translation is CASRTGGAPGGIDEQFF.

CDR3 residues: CASSADGYEQYF. The CDR3, as DNA: TGTGCCAGCAGTGCGGACGGATACGAGCAGTACTTC. The chain recombines TRBV6-2 or TRBV6-3 with TRBJ2-7; no firm D call. The germline V gene has CDR1 MNHEY and CDR2 SVGEGT. CDR3 length: 12 residues. V shed 5 bases and J shed 4 bases, with 9 bases lying between them.

This chain connects TRBV11-1 to TRBJ2-3; D is ambiguous. The germline V and J ends were trimmed by 5 bases and 5 bases, with 14 bases remaining between them. CDR3 length: 14 amino acids. Looked up from germline, CDR1 is SGHAT and CDR2 is FQDESV (reference sequence). CDR3 nucleotides: TGTGCCAGCAGCCCAGGCAGGTCTCGAGATACGCAGTATTTT. As protein: CASSPGRSRDTQYF.

This chain links TRBV11-2 with TRBJ2-1; 10 nucleotides align to TRBD2. This CDR3 is built from 14 residues. Trimming at V came to 5 bases and at J to 9 bases, leaving 7 bases not matched to a gene. CDR1 is SGHAT, CDR2 FQNNGV, per germline. The CDR3 loop reads CASSRSGGLFEQFF. CDR3 in DNA: TGTGCCAGCAGCCGTAGCGGGGGGTTGTTTGAGCAGTTCTTC.

The rearrangement joins TRBV11-2 to TRBJ1-1, with 9 bases identical to TRBD1. Unmatched junction bases numbered 7, after V lost 5 bases and J lost 0 bases. The CDR3 runs to 16 residues. Germline lookup yields CDR1 SGHAT and CDR2 FQNNGV. As DNA, the CDR3 is TGTGCCAGCAGCCTTGGGACAGGGAGGGTGAACACTGAAGCTTTCTTT. Amino acids: CASSLGTGRVNTEAFF.

This chain links TRBV4-3 with TRBJ2-7; D tentatively reads TRBD1 or TRBD2 (5 bases each). V was trimmed by 0 bases and J by 3 bases, leaving 12 bases between them. CDR3 size: 15 residues. Germline CDR1 is LGHNA and CDR2 is YSLEER. CDR3 DNA sequence: TGCGCCAGCAGCCAAGATAGGGGCGGAGGCTACGAGCAGTACTTC. The encoded protein is CASSQDRGGGYEQYF.

The V and J genes are TRBV6-2 or TRBV6-3 and TRBJ1-5, with D perhaps TRBD1 (5 bases). This CDR3 is built from 13 residues. V was pared by 4 bases and J by 3 bases, with 7 bases between. CDR1 and CDR2 from the germline V gene are MNHEY and SVGEGT. The CDR3 DNA reads TGTGCCAGCAGTTGGGGGACCAATCAGCCCCAGCATTTT. Translating it yields CASSWGTNQPQHF.

With regard to this clonotype: At one boundary the junction diverges from the germline segment, which might be a read error. This sequence joins TRBV7-2 and TRBJ1-2, with a possible D match to TRBD1 (5 bases). The CDR3 contains 14 residues. The germline V gene has CDR1 SGHTA and CDR2 FQGNSA. CDR3 in amino acids: CASSVATATYGYTF. Here the CDR3 DNA reads TGTGCCAGCAGCGTAGCGACAGCAACCTATGGCTACACCTTC.

The CDR3 DNA sequence: TGCGCCAGCAGCTTGGGCGGATATAATTCACCCCTCCACTTT. It translates to CASSLGGYNSPLHF. This chain joins TRBV5-1 and TRBJ1-6, with unresolved D. The germline gives CDR1 SGHRS, CDR2 YFSETQ. V was trimmed by 0 bases and J by 4 bases, leaving 5 bases between them. The CDR3 is made up of 14 amino acids.

The rearrangement joins TRBV19 to TRBJ1-1, with D uncertain. Germline CDR1 reads LNHDA; CDR2 reads SQIVND (reference sequence). Trimming cost V 3 bases and J 3 bases, with 8 bases left between them. The CDR3 is 13 amino acids. The CDR3 DNA follows: TGTGCCAGTAGTATCGGGGTTGACACTGAAGCTTTCTTT. Translating it yields CASSIGVDTEAFF. Full variable domain (remainder filled in from reference TRBV19 and TRBJ1-1): DGGITQSPKYLFRKEGQNVTLSCEQNLNHDAMYWYRQDPGQGLRLIYYSQIVNDFQKGDIAEGYSVSREKKESFPLTVTSAQKNPTAFYLCASSIGVDTEAFFGQGTRLTVV.

This clonotype was picked up a small number of times. V usage is TRBV12-3 or TRBV12-4 and J usage is TRBJ2-5; no definite D call. V gave up 4 bases and J gave up 0 bases, with 9 bases separating them. The CDR3 has 14 amino acids. CDR3 residues: CASSSVGHQETQYF. CDR3 sequence (DNA): TGTGCCAGCAGTTCGGTAGGGCACCAAGAGACCCAGTACTTC.

This clonotype was seen more than once but under ten times. The chain links TRBV2 to TRBJ2-2, with D possibly being TRBD1 or TRBD2 (5 bases each). There are 16 residues in the CDR3. CDR1 is SNHLY, CDR2 FYNNEI, per germline. The germline V and J ends were trimmed by 7 bases and 0 bases, with 15 bases remaining between them. CDR3 loop: CASTTLPGPNTGELFF. The CDR3 nucleotides are TGTGCCAGCACTACCCTCCCGGGACCGAACACCGGGGAGCTGTTTTTT.

This clonotype was observed at least ten times. The rearrangement joins TRBV27 to TRBJ1-5, with D unresolved. V was trimmed by 2 bases and J by 8 bases, leaving 10 bases between them. The germline V gene has CDR1 MNHEY and CDR2 SMNVEV (reference sequence). The CDR3 extends over 13 amino acids. This CDR3 is CASSLGVPEPQHF. CDR3 bases: TGTGCCAGCAGTTTAGGTGTTCCAGAGCCCCAGCATTTT.

The chain recombines TRBV7-2 with TRBJ1-2; D call uncertain. CDR3 size: 13 residues. The V end lost 0 bases, the J end lost 9 bases, and 11 bases lay between the germline ends. Germline lookup yields CDR1 SGHTA and CDR2 FQGNSA. The CDR3, as DNA: TGTGCCAGCAGCTTAGCGTTGAGGGCGAGCTACACCTTC. This sequence encodes CASSLALRASYTF.

This clonotype was detected only a few times. The DNA for the CDR3 is TGTGCCAGCAGTTCTCAGGGCCGCAATCAGCCCCAGCATTTT. Protein product: CASSSQGRNQPQHF. The chain is built from TRBV28 and TRBJ1-5, with D possibly TRBD1 on 5 matching bases. The V and J ends lost 4 bases and 2 bases respectively, with 9 bases between them. The V gene's germline CDR1 is MDHEN and CDR2 SYDVKM. The CDR3 spans 14 residues. Together with reference TRBV28 and TRBJ1-5, the CDR3 gives the full variable domain: DVKVTQSSRYLVKRTGEKVFLECVQDMDHENMFWYRQDPGLGLRLIYFSYDVKMKEKGDIPEGYSVSREKKERFSLILESASTNQTSMYLCASSSQGRNQPQHFGDGTRLSIL.

There are a few counts of this clonotype. V gene TRBV6-6 combines with J gene TRBJ2-1; TRBD1 matches 10 bases. V lost 7 bases, J lost 6 bases, and 6 bases stayed unmatched. This CDR3 has 14 residues. CDR1 MNHNY and CDR2 SVGAGI come from the germline V gene (reference sequence). The CDR3 spells CASKDRGAINEQFF. CDR3 bases: TGTGCCAGCAAGGACAGGGGGGCCATCAATGAGCAGTTCTTC.

In its sample, this clonotype was seen a few times. The chain is built from TRBV27 and TRBJ1-5, with a weak D call TRBD1 (5 bases). Germline V gene sequence: CDR1 MNHEY, CDR2 SMNVEV (reference sequence). The CDR3 sequence is 14 residues long. V lost 6 bases to trimming and J lost 3 bases, with 12 bases between them. The CDR3, as DNA: TGTGCCAGCAGCCTAGGGGTAAACAATCAGCCCCAGCATTTT. It is translated as CASSLGVNNQPQHF.

The chain uses TRBV6-5 and TRBJ1-2; 9 positions match TRBD1. Germline V gene sequence: CDR1 MNHEY, CDR2 SVGAGI. This CDR3 has 14 amino acids. V dropped 6 bases and J dropped 4; count of bases not matched to a gene: 6. The CDR3 sequence: CASRGTGKGYGYTF. CDR3 bases: TGTGCCAGCAGGGGGACAGGGAAAGGCTATGGCTACACCTTC.